Described below is a single T cell receptor (beta chain) sequence and its context. With V trimmed by 8 bases and J by 5 bases, 12 bases remained unmatched. CDR1 is SEHNR, CDR2 FQNEAQ, per germline (reference sequence). This CDR3 contains 15 residues. Positive magnetic bead selection separated CD4+ and CD8+ cells, and flow cytometry confirmed purity. These data originate in a study of somatic mutations in cytotoxic T cells in rheumatoid arthritis. Some clones are missing from TCRdb's copy, which holds only in-frame ones; the method was immunoSEQ multiplex PCR. The profile shows 4,000 to 5,000 clones, approximately 81% of them singletons.

The clonotype comes from an adult with rheumatoid arthritis. J is TRBJ1-3 and V is TRBV7-9; TRBD1 aligns across 7 bases. Sequences were obtained from CD8+ T cells sorted from blood. The CDR3 sequence is CASRNNDRARNTIYF. For the CDR3, the DNA is TGTGCCAGCCGAAATAACGACAGGGCTAGAAACACCATATATTTT.